The rows below give T cell receptor beta chains drawn from one sample of a study of T-cell reconstitution after alpha-beta-depleted transplantation in children. TCRdb recomputed calls from the PCR reads with MiXCR, one row per CDR3 protein. Among about 540,000 distinct CDR3 sequences listed, approximately 30% were seen once. Sequences were derived from PBMCs, sampled before TCRalphabeta/CD19-depleted stem cell transplant. These receptors were taken from a boy in the first two years of life with Wiskott-Aldrich syndrome, due to receive a stem cell transplant. Each CDR3 is given with its conserved first and last residue. A D gene is named only where the DNA matches it firmly. Where a row states a size, it is once, few, many or the class of an expanded clone; other rows omit it.

j_gene: TRBJ2-5; v_gene: TRBV5-1; abundance: NA; d_gene: NA; CDR3nt: TGCGCCAGCAGCTTGGGTGGGACGAAAGAGACCCAGTACTTC; CDR3aa: CASSLGGTKETQYF
j_gene: TRBJ2-7; v_gene: TRBV12-3/TRBV12-4; abundance: NA; d_gene: NA; CDR3nt: TGTGCCAGCAGTTTTCGCGCGGTTAGCTCCTACGAGCAGTACTTC; CDR3aa: CASSFRAVSSYEQYF
j_gene: TRBJ1-3; v_gene: TRBV20-1; abundance: few; d_gene: NA; CDR3nt: TGCAGTGCTAGGGATACAGGTAGCTCTGGAAACACCATATATTTT; CDR3aa: CSARDTGSSGNTIYF
j_gene: TRBJ2-3; v_gene: TRBV5-1; abundance: few; d_gene: TRBD2; CDR3nt: TGCGCCAGCAGCTTGAGACTAGCGGGGACTAGCACAGATACGCAGTATTTT; CDR3aa: CASSLRLAGTSTDTQYF
j_gene: TRBJ2-4; v_gene: TRBV27; abundance: NA; d_gene: NA; CDR3nt: TGTGCCAGCAGTTTATGGGTCGGCATAGCCAAAAACATTCAGTACTTC; CDR3aa: CASSLWVGIAKNIQYF
j_gene: TRBJ2-1; v_gene: TRBV6-1; abundance: NA; d_gene: TRBD2; CDR3nt: TGTGCCAGCAGGCGCCCGCCGGGACTAGGTGCGGCCTACAATGAGCAGTTCTTC; CDR3aa: CASRRPPGLGAAYNEQFF
j_gene: TRBJ2-2; v_gene: TRBV5-1; abundance: NA; d_gene: NA; CDR3nt: TGCGCCAGCAGTGATCCCAGACACATGACCGGGGAGCTGTTTTTT; CDR3aa: CASSDPRHMTGELFF
j_gene: TRBJ2-3; v_gene: TRBV12-3/TRBV12-4; abundance: NA; d_gene: TRBD2; CDR3nt: TGTGCCAGCAGTCGTCTAGCGGGGGCCCCCGATACGCAGTATTTT; CDR3aa: CASSRLAGAPDTQYF
j_gene: TRBJ1-4; v_gene: TRBV7-8; abundance: few; d_gene: NA; CDR3nt: TGTGCCAGCAGCCGTATATTCGGGGTATTAAATGAAAAACTGTTTTTT; CDR3aa: CASSRIFGVLNEKLFF
j_gene: TRBJ1-1; v_gene: TRBV3-1; abundance: NA; d_gene: NA; CDR3nt: TGTGCCAGCAGCCAACTCAGGGGCGGCACTGAAGCTTTCTTT; CDR3aa: CASSQLRGGTEAFF
j_gene: TRBJ2-6; v_gene: TRBV5-1; abundance: NA; d_gene: NA; CDR3nt: TGCGCCAGCAGCACCGTCGTCTCTGGGGCCAACGTCCTGACTTTC; CDR3aa: CASSTVVSGANVLTF
j_gene: TRBJ2-3; v_gene: TRBV9; abundance: few; d_gene: TRBD2; CDR3nt: TGTGCCAGCAGCGGTAGCGGGAGCGGGGGAGATACGCAGTATTTT; CDR3aa: CASSGSGSGGDTQYF
j_gene: TRBJ1-1; v_gene: TRBV6-5; abundance: few; d_gene: NA; CDR3nt: TGTGCCAGCAGTTCCGACAGGAGAACTGAAGCTTTCTTT; CDR3aa: CASSSDRRTEAFF
j_gene: TRBJ1-3; v_gene: TRBV20-1; abundance: NA; d_gene: NA; CDR3nt: TGCAGTGCTAGAGGTCCAGGGGCTGGAAACACCATATATTTT; CDR3aa: CSARGPGAGNTIYF
j_gene: TRBJ1-1; v_gene: TRBV5-1; abundance: NA; d_gene: NA; CDR3nt: TGCGCCAGCAGCTTGGTGAAACCAGGGACTGAAGCTTTCTTT; CDR3aa: CASSLVKPGTEAFF
j_gene: TRBJ2-3; v_gene: TRBV5-5; abundance: NA; d_gene: NA; CDR3nt: TGTGCCAGCAGCTTGGACGTTTCGCAGTATTTT; CDR3aa: CASSLDVSQYF
j_gene: TRBJ1-1; v_gene: TRBV29-1; abundance: NA; d_gene: TRBD1; CDR3nt: TGCAGCGTTCGGCGGTTTAGCGGACAGGCTTTTGGTGAAGCTTTCTTT; CDR3aa: CSVRRFSGQAFGEAFF
j_gene: TRBJ2-2; v_gene: TRBV7-6; abundance: NA; d_gene: NA; CDR3nt: TGTGCCAGCAGCGAAACCTTAGGGACCGGGGAGCTGTTTTTT; CDR3aa: CASSETLGTGELFF
j_gene: TRBJ1-3; v_gene: TRBV9; abundance: NA; d_gene: NA; CDR3nt: TGTGCCAGCAGCGTAGAACCAGCTGGAAACACCATATATTTT; CDR3aa: CASSVEPAGNTIYF
j_gene: TRBJ2-2; v_gene: TRBV5-5; abundance: few; d_gene: NA; CDR3nt: TGTGCCAGCAGCCCGGGTTCGGCGAACACCGGGGAGCTGTTTTTT; CDR3aa: CASSPGSANTGELFF
j_gene: TRBJ1-4; v_gene: TRBV10-3; abundance: few; d_gene: TRBD1; CDR3nt: TGTGCCATCAGTGAAGCAGGGGGGATTATTGAAAAACTGTTTTTT; CDR3aa: CAISEAGGIIEKLFF
j_gene: TRBJ2-7; v_gene: TRBV29-1; abundance: NA; d_gene: TRBD1; CDR3nt: TGCAGCGTTGCGACAGGGATCGGCGAGCAGTACTTC; CDR3aa: CSVATGIGEQYF
j_gene: TRBJ1-5; v_gene: TRBV10-2; abundance: NA; d_gene: TRBD1; CDR3nt: TGCGCCAGCAGTGACCCGACAGGGTTAGGCAATCAGCCCCAGCATTTT; CDR3aa: CASSDPTGLGNQPQHF
j_gene: TRBJ2-2; v_gene: TRBV5-1; abundance: NA; d_gene: NA; CDR3nt: TGCGCCAGCAGCACAGGGTCGCACACCGGGGAGCTGTTTTTT; CDR3aa: CASSTGSHTGELFF
j_gene: TRBJ2-5; v_gene: TRBV5-4; abundance: few; d_gene: NA; CDR3nt: TGTGCCAGCAGCTTGTTTCTTCTGCAAGAGACCCAGTACTTC; CDR3aa: CASSLFLLQETQYF
j_gene: TRBJ2-2; v_gene: TRBV5-1; abundance: few; d_gene: NA; CDR3nt: TGCGCCAGCAGCCTATACAGGGGAGGAACCACCGGGGAGCTGTTTTTT; CDR3aa: CASSLYRGGTTGELFF
j_gene: TRBJ2-1; v_gene: TRBV6-5; abundance: few; d_gene: TRBD1; CDR3nt: TGTGCCAGCAGTTACTCGCTTGGGACAGCGATGAATGAGCAGTTCTTC; CDR3aa: CASSYSLGTAMNEQFF
j_gene: TRBJ2-1; v_gene: TRBV20-1; abundance: NA; d_gene: NA; CDR3nt: TGCAGTGCTCTTTTAAGGACGTACGTAGGTGAGCAGTTCTTC; CDR3aa: CSALLRTYVGEQFF
j_gene: TRBJ2-7; v_gene: TRBV27; abundance: few; d_gene: TRBD2; CDR3nt: TGTGCCAGCAACCCGCGACCCCCGGGTAGCGGGAGATACGAGCAGTACTTC; CDR3aa: CASNPRPPGSGRYEQYF
j_gene: TRBJ2-3; v_gene: TRBV10-1; abundance: few; d_gene: TRBD2; CDR3nt: TGCGCCAGCAGCCGCGGACTAGCGGCTGGCACAGATACGCAGTATTTT; CDR3aa: CASSRGLAAGTDTQYF
j_gene: TRBJ1-5; v_gene: TRBV20-1; abundance: NA; d_gene: TRBD1; CDR3nt: TGCAGTGCTGCCGGGACAGGGTGGAATCAGCCCCAGCATTTT; CDR3aa: CSAAGTGWNQPQHF
j_gene: TRBJ2-1; v_gene: TRBV12-3/TRBV12-4; abundance: few; d_gene: NA; CDR3nt: TGTGCCAGCAGTTTCGGAGGGCCCACCTACAATGAGCAGTTCTTC; CDR3aa: CASSFGGPTYNEQFF
j_gene: TRBJ2-7; v_gene: TRBV7-2; abundance: NA; d_gene: NA; CDR3nt: TGTGCCAGCAGCTTAGTCGCGGGGCAGACCTACGAGCAGTACTTC; CDR3aa: CASSLVAGQTYEQYF
j_gene: TRBJ2-7; v_gene: TRBV6-2/TRBV6-3; abundance: NA; d_gene: TRBD1; CDR3nt: TGTGCCAGCACCTCCGAGGACAGGGGGCCCTACGAGCAGTACTTC; CDR3aa: CASTSEDRGPYEQYF
j_gene: TRBJ2-7; v_gene: TRBV5-6; abundance: once; d_gene: TRBD2; CDR3nt: TGTGCCAGCAGCGCGGGACTAGCGGAGTTTTACGAGCAGTACTTC; CDR3aa: CASSAGLAEFYEQYF
j_gene: TRBJ2-7; v_gene: TRBV20-1; abundance: few; d_gene: NA; CDR3nt: TGCAGTGCTGGAACCGGGACACAATACGAGCAGTACTTC; CDR3aa: CSAGTGTQYEQYF
j_gene: TRBJ2-7; v_gene: TRBV7-8; abundance: few; d_gene: TRBD2; CDR3nt: TGTGCCAGCAGCTTAGCTTCCCGGCTAGCGGGACCCTCCTACGAGCAGTACTTC; CDR3aa: CASSLASRLAGPSYEQYF
j_gene: TRBJ1-1; v_gene: TRBV6-1; abundance: NA; d_gene: NA; CDR3nt: TGTGCCAGCAGGCCCACAGTGAACACTGAAGCTTTCTTT; CDR3aa: CASRPTVNTEAFF
j_gene: TRBJ2-7; v_gene: TRBV20-1; abundance: few; d_gene: NA; CDR3nt: TGCAGTGCTAGAGATCTAAGGGCGACAGTGAGCTCCTACGAGCAGTACTTC; CDR3aa: CSARDLRATVSSYEQYF
j_gene: TRBJ2-3; v_gene: TRBV5-1; abundance: NA; d_gene: NA; CDR3nt: TGCGCCAGCAGCCCGCAGAGTAGAACAGATACGCAGTATTTT; CDR3aa: CASSPQSRTDTQYF
j_gene: TRBJ2-7; v_gene: TRBV20-1; abundance: NA; d_gene: TRBD1; CDR3nt: TGCAGTGCTAGACGGGACAGCCCATCCGTTATGCCTAACTACGAGCAGTACTTC; CDR3aa: CSARRDSPSVMPNYEQYF
j_gene: TRBJ2-1; v_gene: TRBV29-1; abundance: NA; d_gene: NA; CDR3nt: TGCAGCGTGTCTCGGGGCAATGAGCAGTTCTTC; CDR3aa: CSVSRGNEQFF
j_gene: TRBJ2-1; v_gene: TRBV7-2; abundance: few; d_gene: TRBD2; CDR3nt: TGTGCCAGCAGCACTCGGACTAGCGGGAGGAGCAATGAGCAGTTCTTC; CDR3aa: CASSTRTSGRSNEQFF
j_gene: TRBJ1-2; v_gene: TRBV2; abundance: few; d_gene: NA; CDR3nt: TGTGCCAGCAGTTCCCCCGACAGGACTTTTAACTATGGCTACACCTTC; CDR3aa: CASSSPDRTFNYGYTF
j_gene: TRBJ2-3; v_gene: TRBV10-3; abundance: few; d_gene: NA; CDR3nt: TGTGCCATCGGAGGACTGGGTAGCACAGATACGCAGTATTTT; CDR3aa: CAIGGLGSTDTQYF
j_gene: TRBJ2-5; v_gene: TRBV25-1; abundance: NA; d_gene: NA; CDR3nt: TGTGCCAGCAGTGAACGTTTACGGGTTCGAGAGACCCAGTACTTC; CDR3aa: CASSERLRVRETQYF
j_gene: TRBJ2-5; v_gene: TRBV5-1; abundance: NA; d_gene: NA; CDR3nt: TGCGCCAGCAGCTTGTCAGCGGCCCGGCCGACCCAGTACTTC; CDR3aa: CASSLSAARPTQYF
j_gene: TRBJ2-5; v_gene: TRBV7-9; abundance: few; d_gene: NA; CDR3nt: TGTGCCAGCAGCCAACTCTCAGTCGAGACCCAGTACTTC; CDR3aa: CASSQLSVETQYF
j_gene: TRBJ2-4; v_gene: TRBV20-1; abundance: few; d_gene: NA; CDR3nt: TGCAGTGCTAGAGATCTCGGGCCGAAGGGCATTCAGTACTTC; CDR3aa: CSARDLGPKGIQYF
j_gene: TRBJ2-7; v_gene: TRBV6-1; abundance: NA; d_gene: TRBD2; CDR3nt: TGTGCCAGCAGTGCTCGACTAGCGGCAAGCTCCTACGAGCAGTACTTC; CDR3aa: CASSARLAASSYEQYF
j_gene: TRBJ2-3; v_gene: TRBV5-1; abundance: NA; d_gene: TRBD1; CDR3nt: TGCGCCAGCAGACCCGGGACAGGGAAGAGGGATACGCAGTATTTT; CDR3aa: CASRPGTGKRDTQYF
j_gene: TRBJ2-5; v_gene: TRBV20-1; abundance: NA; d_gene: NA; CDR3nt: TGCAGTGCTCTAGGGTATGGGGAGACCCAGTACTTC; CDR3aa: CSALGYGETQYF
j_gene: TRBJ2-2; v_gene: TRBV5-1; abundance: NA; d_gene: NA; CDR3nt: TGCGCCAGCAGCTTGGCCGGCCCCAGGGCGGGCGGAGGCACCGGGGAGCTGTTTTTT; CDR3aa: CASSLAGPRAGGGTGELFF
j_gene: TRBJ2-7; v_gene: TRBV12-3/TRBV12-4; abundance: NA; d_gene: NA; CDR3nt: TGTGCCAGCAGTCTCCGCGTCCTGAGGGAGCAGTACTTC; CDR3aa: CASSLRVLREQYF
j_gene: TRBJ2-6; v_gene: TRBV29-1; abundance: NA; d_gene: NA; CDR3nt: TGCAGCGTTTTAGACAGGACTCTCTCTGGGGCCAACGTCCTGACTTTC; CDR3aa: CSVLDRTLSGANVLTF
j_gene: TRBJ2-5; v_gene: TRBV11-2; abundance: few; d_gene: TRBD2; CDR3nt: TGTGCCAGCAGCGATAGCGGGAGATCCCACCAAGAGACCCAGTACTTC; CDR3aa: CASSDSGRSHQETQYF